This record looks at one T cell receptor (beta chain) sequence and its context. Antigen specificity is unknown. This sample also contains other DNA sequences that code for the same CDR3. With 4 bases clipped from V and 6 bases from J, the junction kept 6 bases outside the gene matches. This CDR3 comprises 15 residues. Looked up from germline, CDR1 is MNHNS and CDR2 is SASEGT. The source of the sample is a study of cytotoxic CD8 clonotypes in ibrutinib-treated CLL. Study findings and constraints: Treatment saw public clonotypes, which were uncommon, either contract or stay stable. Starting clonality was above that of age-matched healthy donors and tracked circulating CD8+ T-cell counts.

Some clones are missing from TCRdb's copy, which holds only in-frame ones; the method was immunoSEQ multiplex PCR. This sample yields about 68,000 clones, of which around 68% are seen a single time; 5.7% belongs to the top ten. The gene calls are TRBV6-1 and TRBJ2-1, with 10 bases aligning to TRBD2. This sample comprised PBMCs, obtained after 12 months of ibrutinib treatment. The origin of this receptor is a human donor with chronic lymphocytic leukemia. The CDR3 coding sequence is TGTGCCAGCAGTGCGAGCGGGGGGGTCACCAATGAGCAGTTCTTC. Amino acid sequence: CASSASGGVTNEQFF.